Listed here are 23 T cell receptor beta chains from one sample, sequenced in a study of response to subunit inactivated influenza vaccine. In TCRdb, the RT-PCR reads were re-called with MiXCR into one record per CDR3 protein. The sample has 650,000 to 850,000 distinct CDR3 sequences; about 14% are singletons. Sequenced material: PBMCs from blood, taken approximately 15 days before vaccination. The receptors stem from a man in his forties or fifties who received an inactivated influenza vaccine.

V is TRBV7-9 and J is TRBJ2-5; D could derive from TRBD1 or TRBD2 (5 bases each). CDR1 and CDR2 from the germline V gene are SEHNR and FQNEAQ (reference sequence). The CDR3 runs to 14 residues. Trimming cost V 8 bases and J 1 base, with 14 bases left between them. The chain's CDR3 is CASGDRRVQETQYF. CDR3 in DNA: TGTGCCAGCGGGGACCGACGGGTCCAAGAGACCCAGTACTTC.

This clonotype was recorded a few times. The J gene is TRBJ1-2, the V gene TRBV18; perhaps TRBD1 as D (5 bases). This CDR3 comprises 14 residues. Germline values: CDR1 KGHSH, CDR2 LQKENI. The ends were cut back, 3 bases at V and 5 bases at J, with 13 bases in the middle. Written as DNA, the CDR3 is TGTGCCAGCTCACCGCAGGGAGGCCAGTATGGCTACACCTTC. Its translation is CASSPQGGQYGYTF. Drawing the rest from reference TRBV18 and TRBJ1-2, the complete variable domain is NAGVMQNPRHLVRRRGQEARLRCSPMKGHSHVYWYRQLPEEGLKFMVYLQKENIIDESGMPKERFSAEFPKEGPSILRIQQVVRGDSAAYFCASSPQGGQYGYTFGSGTRLTVV.

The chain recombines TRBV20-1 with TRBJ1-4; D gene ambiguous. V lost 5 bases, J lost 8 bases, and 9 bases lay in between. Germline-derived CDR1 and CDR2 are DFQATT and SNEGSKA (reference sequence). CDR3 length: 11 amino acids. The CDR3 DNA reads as TGCAGTGCTCAACGTTGGGAAAAACTGTTTTTT. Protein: CSAQRWEKLFF.

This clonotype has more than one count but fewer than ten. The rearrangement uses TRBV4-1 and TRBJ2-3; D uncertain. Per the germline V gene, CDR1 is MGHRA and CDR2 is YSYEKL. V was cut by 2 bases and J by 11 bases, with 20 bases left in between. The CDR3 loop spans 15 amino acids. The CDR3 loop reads CASSQPRVQLYVQYF. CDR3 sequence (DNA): TGCGCCAGCAGCCAACCTCGGGTCCAGTTATACGTGCAGTATTTT.

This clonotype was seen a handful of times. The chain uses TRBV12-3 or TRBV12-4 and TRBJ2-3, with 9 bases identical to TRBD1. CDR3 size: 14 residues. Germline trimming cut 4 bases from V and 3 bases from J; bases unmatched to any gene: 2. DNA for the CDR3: TGTGCCAGCAGTTACGGACAGGGGACAGATACGCAGTATTTT. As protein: CASSYGQGTDTQYF.

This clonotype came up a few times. CDR3 residues: CASSQDPQRGTYNEQFF. The CDR3 DNA sequence: TGCGCCAGCAGCCAAGATCCCCAGCGGGGGACCTACAATGAGCAGTTCTTC. The V gene is TRBV4-1, the J gene TRBJ2-1, with TRBD2 matching over 8 bases. Germline CDR1 reads MGHRA; CDR2 reads YSYEKL. J gave up 2 bases and V 0 bases, and 6 bases lay outside the gene matches. CDR3 length equals 17 residues.

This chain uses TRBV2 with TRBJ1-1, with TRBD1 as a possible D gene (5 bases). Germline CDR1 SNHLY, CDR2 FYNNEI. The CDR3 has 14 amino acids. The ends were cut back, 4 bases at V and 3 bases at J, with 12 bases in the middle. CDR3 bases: TGTGCCAGCAGTGCGGTAGGAGGGGACACTGAAGCTTTCTTT. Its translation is CASSAVGGDTEAFF.

The CDR3 spells CASSTGYGSRNTGELFF. In nucleotides, the CDR3 is TGTGCCAGCAGCACCGGTTATGGCAGCCGGAACACCGGGGAGCTGTTTTTT. The rearrangement links TRBV28 to TRBJ2-2; no firm D call. The germline gives CDR1 MDHEN, CDR2 SYDVKM. The germline V and J ends were trimmed by 6 bases and 1 base, with 18 bases remaining between them. This CDR3 is 17 amino acids long.

The CDR3 DNA reads as TGTGCCAGCAGCCGTAGCGGGAGGGCCGGGTCCTACGAGCAGTACTTC. Protein: CASSRSGRAGSYEQYF. This rearrangement joins TRBV28 to TRBJ2-7; 11 bases map to TRBD2. Looked up from germline, CDR1 is MDHEN and CDR2 is SYDVKM. CDR3 size: 16 residues. V lost 6 bases and J lost 1; bases outside the gene matches: 8.

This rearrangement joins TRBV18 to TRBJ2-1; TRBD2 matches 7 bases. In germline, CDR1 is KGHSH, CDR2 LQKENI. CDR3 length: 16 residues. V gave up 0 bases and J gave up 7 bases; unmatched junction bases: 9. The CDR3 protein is CASSPPGGFVANEQFF. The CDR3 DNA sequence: TGTGCCAGCTCACCACCGGGGGGGTTCGTGGCAAATGAGCAGTTCTTC. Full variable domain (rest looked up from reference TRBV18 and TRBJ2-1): NAGVMQNPRHLVRRRGQEARLRCSPMKGHSHVYWYRQLPEEGLKFMVYLQKENIIDESGMPKERFSAEFPKEGPSILRIQQVVRGDSAAYFCASSPPGGFVANEQFFGPGTRLTVL.

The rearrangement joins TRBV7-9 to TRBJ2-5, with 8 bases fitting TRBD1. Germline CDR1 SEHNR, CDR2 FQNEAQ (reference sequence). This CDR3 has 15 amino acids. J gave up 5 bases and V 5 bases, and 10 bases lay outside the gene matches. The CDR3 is CASSPGTGGVETQYF. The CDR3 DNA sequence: TGTGCCAGCAGCCCCGGGACAGGCGGGGTGGAGACCCAGTACTTC.

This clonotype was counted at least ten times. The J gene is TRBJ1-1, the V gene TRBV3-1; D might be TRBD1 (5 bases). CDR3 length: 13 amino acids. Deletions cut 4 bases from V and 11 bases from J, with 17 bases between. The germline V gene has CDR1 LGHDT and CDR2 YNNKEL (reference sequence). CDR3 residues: CASSPSETGAAFF. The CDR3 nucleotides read TGTGCCAGCAGCCCGTCGGAAACCGGGGCGGCTTTCTTT. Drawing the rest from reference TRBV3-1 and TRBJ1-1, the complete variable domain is DTAVSQTPKYLVTQMGNDKSIKCEQNLGHDTMYWYKQDSKKFLKIMFSYNNKELIINETVPNRFSPKSPDKAHLNLHINSLELGDSAVYFCASSPSETGAAFFGQGTRLTVV.

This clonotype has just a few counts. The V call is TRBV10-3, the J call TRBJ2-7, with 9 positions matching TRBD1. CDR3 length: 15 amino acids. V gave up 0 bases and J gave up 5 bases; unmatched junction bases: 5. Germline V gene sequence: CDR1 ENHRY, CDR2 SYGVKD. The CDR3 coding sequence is TGTGCCATCAGTGAGTCACGGACAGGGGTCCACGAGCAGTACTTC. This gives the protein CAISESRTGVHEQYF.

CDR3 in DNA: TGTGCCAGCAGTGATCGCGGGGTTCCTTGGGAGACCCAGTACTTC. This codes for CASSDRGVPWETQYF. The chain links TRBV2 to TRBJ2-5; perhaps TRBD2 as D (6 bases). CDR3 size: 15 residues. Trimming pared 3 bases from V and 5 bases from J, leaving 16 bases between. Germline CDR1 and CDR2: SNHLY and FYNNEI. The full variable domain, rest sourced from reference TRBV2 and TRBJ2-5, is EPEVTQTPSHQVTQMGQEVILRCVPISNHLYFYWYRQILGQKVEFLVSFYNNEISEKSEIFDDQFSVERPDGSNFTLKIRSTKLEDSAMYFCASSDRGVPWETQYFGPGTRLLVL.

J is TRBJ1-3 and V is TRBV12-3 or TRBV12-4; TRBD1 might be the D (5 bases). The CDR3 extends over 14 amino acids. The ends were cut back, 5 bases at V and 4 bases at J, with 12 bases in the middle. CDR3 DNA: TGTGCCAGCAGTGCGTGGACAACCGGAAACACCATATATTTT. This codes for CASSAWTTGNTIYF.

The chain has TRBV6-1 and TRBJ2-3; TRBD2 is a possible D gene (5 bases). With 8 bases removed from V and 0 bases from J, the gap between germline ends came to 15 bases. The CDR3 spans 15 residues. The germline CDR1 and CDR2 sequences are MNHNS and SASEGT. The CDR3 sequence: CASLVAGASTDTQYF. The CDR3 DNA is TGTGCCAGCCTAGTTGCGGGCGCTAGCACAGATACGCAGTATTTT.

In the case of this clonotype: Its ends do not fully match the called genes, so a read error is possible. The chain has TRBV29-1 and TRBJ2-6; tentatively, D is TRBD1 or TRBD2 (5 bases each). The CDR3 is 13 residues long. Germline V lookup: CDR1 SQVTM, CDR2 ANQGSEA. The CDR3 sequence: CSAGETGADVLTF. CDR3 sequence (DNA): TGCAGCGCCGGGGAGACTGGGGCCGACGTCCTGACTTTC.

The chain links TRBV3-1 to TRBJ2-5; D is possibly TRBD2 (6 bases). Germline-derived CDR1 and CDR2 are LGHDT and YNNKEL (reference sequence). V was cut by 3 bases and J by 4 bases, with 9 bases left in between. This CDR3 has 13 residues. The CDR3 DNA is TGTGCCAGCAGCCACCGGGACTCAGAGACCCAGTACTTC. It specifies CASSHRDSETQYF.

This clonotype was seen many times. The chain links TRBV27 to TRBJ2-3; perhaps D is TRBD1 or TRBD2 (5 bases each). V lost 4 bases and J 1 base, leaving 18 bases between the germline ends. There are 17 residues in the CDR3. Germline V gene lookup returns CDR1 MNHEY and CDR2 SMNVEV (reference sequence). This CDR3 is CASSSLMGTEGTDTQYF. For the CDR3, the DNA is TGTGCCAGCAGTTCCCTCATGGGGACGGAGGGCACAGATACGCAGTATTTT.

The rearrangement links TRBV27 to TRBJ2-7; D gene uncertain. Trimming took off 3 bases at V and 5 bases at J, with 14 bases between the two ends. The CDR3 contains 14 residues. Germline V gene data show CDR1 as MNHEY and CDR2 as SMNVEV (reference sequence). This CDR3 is CASSLIGPAHEQYF. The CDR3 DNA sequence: TGTGCCAGCAGTTTGATCGGACCAGCCCACGAGCAGTACTTC.

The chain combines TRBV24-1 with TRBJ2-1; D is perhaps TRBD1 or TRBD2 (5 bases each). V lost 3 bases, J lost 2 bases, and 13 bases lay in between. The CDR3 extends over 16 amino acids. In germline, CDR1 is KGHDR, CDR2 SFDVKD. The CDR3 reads CATSDPGTQPYNEQFF. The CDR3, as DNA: TGTGCCACCAGTGATCCCGGGACGCAGCCCTACAATGAGCAGTTCTTC.

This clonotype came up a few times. This chain's CDR3 is CASSYDGRKEQYF. The CDR3 nucleotides read TGTGCCAGCAGTTACGACGGACGGAAGGAGCAGTACTTC. The V and J genes are TRBV6-6 and TRBJ2-7; D is unresolved. This CDR3 is 13 amino acids long. Looked up from germline, CDR1 is MNHNY and CDR2 is SVGAGI (reference sequence). The V and J ends lost 2 bases and 7 bases respectively, with 12 bases between them.

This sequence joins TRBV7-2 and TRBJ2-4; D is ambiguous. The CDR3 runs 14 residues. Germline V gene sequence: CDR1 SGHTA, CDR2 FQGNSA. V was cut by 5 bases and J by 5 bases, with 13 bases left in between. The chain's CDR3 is CASSPGVLENIQYF. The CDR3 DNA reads TGTGCCAGCAGCCCCGGAGTTTTGGAAAACATTCAGTACTTC. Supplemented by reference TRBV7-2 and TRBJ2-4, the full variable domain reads GAGVSQSPSNKVTEKGKDVELRCDPISGHTALYWYRQSLGQGLEFLIYFQGNSAPDKSGLPSDRFSAERTGGSVSTLTIQRTQQEDSAVYLCASSPGVLENIQYFGAGTRLSVL.